This T cell receptor (beta chain) was captured in a study of PD-1 blockade in classical Hodgkin lymphoma. Study-wide points: The study found that TCR diversity rose significantly by C4D1 in CD4+ but not CD8+ cells. Complete responders showed a baseline diversity that resembled the diversity of newly diagnosed patients. Initiation of nivolumab under 1 year after ASCT led to exclusion of patients.

Clones were sequenced by immunoSEQ multiplex PCR, and TCRdb holds only the in-frame ones, with some missing. The data show roughly 30,000 clones, 65% to 80% seen once. Germline loops: CDR1 MGHRA, CDR2 YSYEKL. CDR3 length: 14 amino acids. With 4 bases clipped from V and 2 bases from J, the junction kept 4 bases outside the gene matches. To note about this clone: The antigen is undetermined.

Time point meaning: cycle 4 day 1 (C4D1), after five to seven weeks of nivolumab. Each patient experienced a relapse that followed autologous stem cell transplantation, and brentuximab vedotin exposure varied. Isolation of CD4+ T cells from thawed PBMCs was performed by magnetic negative selection. Complete response, partial response or progressive disease was each patient's best response. This clonotype was sampled from a human donor with classical Hodgkin lymphoma. V gene TRBV4-1 combines with J gene TRBJ1-1, with 7 bases fitting TRBD1. The starting material was CD4+ T cells from blood, obtained before the fourth cycle of nivolumab. CDR3 sequence reads: CASSRDRVNTEAFF. CDR3 sequence (DNA): TGCGCCAGCAGCCGGGACAGAGTAAACACTGAAGCTTTCTTT.